Listed below are T cell receptor beta chains from one sample, sequenced in a study of cytomegalovirus exposure and HLA in healthy donors. Sequencing used immunoSEQ multiplex PCR; TCRdb keeps in-frame clones, though not all of them. Among some 110,000 clones listed, approximately 69% were seen once. The sequenced sample consisted of PBMCs. These receptors all stem from a woman aged 45-65 years in good health and CMV-seropositive. CDR3s include the opening cysteine and the closing phenylalanine or tryptophan. The order of the fields is J gene, D gene, V gene, clone size, CDR3 DNA, CDR3 protein. The D gene is left open where the match is weak. Not every row has a clone size; where given, it reads once, few, many or a size class.

TRBJ1-1 | NA | TRBV29-1 | NA | TGCAGCGTTTCACATATGGCGGACACTGAAGCTTTCTTT | CSVSHMADTEAFF
TRBJ2-1 | TRBD2 | TRBV4-3 | NA | TGCGCCAGCAGCCAAGATTCGGCGGGAGGGTACAATGAGCAGTTCTTC | CASSQDSAGGYNEQFF
TRBJ2-3 | NA | TRBV15 | once | TGTGCCACCAGTGCGAGAGATACGCAGTATTTT | CATSARDTQYF
TRBJ2-4 | NA | TRBV28 | NA | TGTGCCAGCAGCCCTAGGCCAGGGACATCCAAAAACATTCAGTACTTC | CASSPRPGTSKNIQYF
TRBJ1-2 | NA | TRBV13 | NA | TGTGCCAGCAGCCCCAACTCGCTAGGCTACACCTTC | CASSPNSLGYTF
TRBJ2-7 | TRBD1 | TRBV5-4 | NA | TGTGCCAGCAGCTTGGGAGGACAGGTTTCGAAGCAGTACTTC | CASSLGGQVSKQYF
TRBJ1-2 | NA | TRBV28 | NA | TGTGCCAGCAGTCCCGCCCCCAGTGGCTACACCTTC | CASSPAPSGYTF
TRBJ1-2 | TRBD1 | TRBV2 | NA | TGTGCCAGCAGTCCCCGGACAGGGCGAGGCGGCTACACCTTC | CASSPRTGRGGYTF
TRBJ2-7 | NA | TRBV7-2 | NA | TGTGCCAGCAGCTCGCGGACGGGGGACAGAACCTACGAGCAGTACTTC | CASSSRTGDRTYEQYF
TRBJ1-2 | NA | TRBV2 | NA | TGTGCCAGCAGTGACAAGGATCGCGGGGTCTATGGCTACACCTTC | CASSDKDRGVYGYTF
TRBJ2-7 | TRBD2 | TRBV5-6 | NA | TGTGCCAGCAGCCGGGTTACTAGCGGGATTTACGAGCAGTACTTC | CASSRVTSGIYEQYF
TRBJ2-7 | NA | TRBV28 | NA | TGTGCCAGCAGTCCGGACAGATACGAGCAGTACTTC | CASSPDRYEQYF
TRBJ1-1 | TRBD1 | TRBV7-2 | few | TGTGCCAGCAACCGGGACAGGGGGCCAATGGGGACTGAAGCTTTCTTT | CASNRDRGPMGTEAFF
TRBJ1-5 | NA | TRBV29-1 | NA | TGCAGCGTTGAAGACCCCCAGGGTGGCAATCAGCCCCAGCATTTT | CSVEDPQGGNQPQHF
TRBJ1-1 | TRBD1 | TRBV29-1 | few | TGCAGCGTTTTACGACAGGGGGACACTGAAGCTTTCTTT | CSVLRQGDTEAFF
TRBJ2-6 | NA | TRBV25-1 | NA | TGTGCCAGCAGTACTCGCGCCGGGACATCGGCCAACGTCCTGACTTTC | CASSTRAGTSANVLTF
TRBJ1-4 | NA | TRBV2 | NA | TGTGCCAGCAGGCCGGACGGGGGGGAAAAACTGTTTTTT | CASRPDGGEKLFF